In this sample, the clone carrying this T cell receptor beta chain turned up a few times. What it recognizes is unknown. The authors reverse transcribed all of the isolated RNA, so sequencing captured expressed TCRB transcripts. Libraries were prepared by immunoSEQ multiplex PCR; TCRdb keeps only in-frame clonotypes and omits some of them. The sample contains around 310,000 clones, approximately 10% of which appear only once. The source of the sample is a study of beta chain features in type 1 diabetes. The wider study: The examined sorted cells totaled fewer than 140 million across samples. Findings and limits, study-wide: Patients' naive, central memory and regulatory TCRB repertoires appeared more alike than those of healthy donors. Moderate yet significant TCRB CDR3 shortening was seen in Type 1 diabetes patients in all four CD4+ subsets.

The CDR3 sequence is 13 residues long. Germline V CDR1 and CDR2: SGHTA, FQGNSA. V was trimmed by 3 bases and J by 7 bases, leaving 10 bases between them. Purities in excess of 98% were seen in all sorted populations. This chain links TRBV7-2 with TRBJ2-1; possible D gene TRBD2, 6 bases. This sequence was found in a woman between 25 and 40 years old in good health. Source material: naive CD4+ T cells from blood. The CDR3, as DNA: TGTGCCAGCAGCTTCCCCCGGGAGAATGAGCAGTTCTTC. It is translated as CASSFPRENEQFF.